A single sample gave rise to the 23 T cell receptor beta chains below, sequenced in a study of beta chain features in type 1 diabetes. As every portion of the isolated RNA was reverse transcribed, the sequencing read expressed TCRB transcripts. TCRdb keeps only in-frame clones here, not all; method: immunoSEQ multiplex PCR. The sample consists of over 650,000 clones, over 12% of them appearing once. These receptors are not linked to any known antigen. Study-wide results and caveats: Moderate but significant shortening of TCRB CDR3s was recorded in all four CD4+ subsets from Type 1 diabetes patients.

The sequencing input was naive CD4+ T cells from blood. These TCRs come from a young man with type 1 diabetes.

The V call is TRBV10-3, the J call TRBJ1-1; D is unclear. Germline values: CDR1 ENHRY, CDR2 SYGVKD. CDR3 length: 11 amino acids. Trimming removed 6 bases at V and 1 base at J, with 3 bases between. The CDR3 protein is CAIRQNTEAFF. In DNA, the CDR3 is TGTGCCATCAGACAGAACACTGAAGCTTTCTTT.

The chain employs TRBV7-2 and TRBJ2-3, with no clear D. This CDR3 is built from 15 residues. V shed 3 bases and J shed 4 bases, with 14 bases lying between them. Germline CDR1 is SGHTA and CDR2 is FQGNSA. CDR3 amino acids: CASSFGFVRADTQYF. As DNA, the CDR3 is TGTGCCAGCAGCTTTGGGTTTGTTAGGGCAGATACGCAGTATTTT.

The V call is TRBV27, the J call TRBJ2-3; D is perhaps TRBD1 or TRBD2 (5 bases each). The V gene's germline CDR1 is MNHEY and CDR2 SMNVEV (reference sequence). V shed 5 bases and J shed 0 bases, with 9 bases lying between them. The CDR3 loop spans 14 amino acids. In nucleotides, the CDR3 is TGTGCCAGCAGTCACCGGGACAGCACAGATACGCAGTATTTT. Its translation is CASSHRDSTDTQYF.

The gene calls are TRBV11-2 and TRBJ2-1; D remains ambiguous. The germline V gene has CDR1 SGHAT and CDR2 FQNNGV. V was trimmed by 2 bases and J by 4 bases, leaving 9 bases between them. The CDR3 spans 14 residues. This CDR3 is CASSLNNEYNEQFF. The CDR3 region has the DNA TGTGCCAGCAGCTTAAACAACGAATACAATGAGCAGTTCTTC.

Only a few counts were recorded for this clone. V gene TRBV7-2 combines with J gene TRBJ2-6, with 7 nucleotides matching TRBD1. V was clipped by 5 bases and J by 0 bases; unmatched bases: 10. Germline V gives CDR1 SGHTA, CDR2 FQGNSA. CDR3 length equals 18 residues. CDR3 amino acids: CASSLRQGMSSGANVLTF. In DNA, the CDR3 is TGTGCCAGCAGCCTACGACAGGGAATGAGCTCTGGGGCCAACGTCCTGACTTTC.

Comments on this clone: An end of the junction differs from the germline gene, which may be a read error. The chain joins TRBV7-7 to TRBJ2-2; 9 bases are shared with TRBD2. The CDR3 runs 16 residues. The V gene's germline CDR1 is SSHAT and CDR2 FNYEAQ (reference sequence). The CDR3: CASSPRPAGGSGELFF. The CDR3 DNA follows: TGTGCTAGCAGCCCTCGGCCAGCGGGAGGTTCCGGGGAGCTGTTTTTT.

This clone was seen a few times. This chain joins TRBV30 and TRBJ1-3; a possible D gene is TRBD1 (5 bases). The V end lost 0 bases, the J end lost 2 bases, and 14 bases lay between the germline ends. Germline CDR1 and CDR2: GTSNPN and SVGIG (reference sequence). The CDR3 sequence is 16 residues long. The CDR3 DNA sequence: TGTGCCTGGAGTGTTGGCGGGACGGAAACTGGAAACACCATATATTTT. As protein: CAWSVGGTETGNTIYF.

The rearrangement links TRBV30 to TRBJ2-1; the match to TRBD1 covers 7 bases. The CDR3 consists of 12 residues. Germline V gives CDR1 GTSNPN, CDR2 SVGIG (reference sequence). V was clipped by 4 bases and J by 8 bases; unmatched bases: 5. The CDR3: CAWTGGGYEQFF. CDR3 nucleotide sequence: TGTGCCTGGACAGGGGGTGGGTATGAGCAGTTCTTC.

The V gene is TRBV4-2, the J gene TRBJ2-1; 11 bases match TRBD2. The CDR3 spans 16 residues. Trimming took 6 bases from V and 1 from J; bases not matched to a gene: 5. Per germline, CDR1 LGHNA and CDR2 YNFKEQ. The CDR3 protein is CASSRTSGPSYNEQFF. For the CDR3, the DNA is TGTGCCAGCAGTCGGACTAGCGGGCCTTCCTACAATGAGCAGTTCTTC.

V usage is TRBV5-1 and J usage is TRBJ2-1; 10 nucleotides align to TRBD2. The germline CDR1 and CDR2 sequences are SGHRS and YFSETQ. V dropped 2 bases and J dropped 5; count of bases not matched to a gene: 7. This CDR3 comprises 16 residues. CDR3 sequence reads: CASSFLAGEANNEQFF. In DNA, the CDR3 is TGCGCCAGCAGCTTTCTAGCGGGAGAGGCAAACAATGAGCAGTTCTTC.

This clone was detected only a few times. The chain carries TRBV7-3 and TRBJ2-1, with D unclear. The CDR3 runs 12 residues. Germline lookup yields CDR1 SGHTA and CDR2 FQGTGA. The V gene lost 4 bases and the J gene lost 3 bases, with 4 bases spanning the gap. The CDR3 protein is CASSSNYNEQFF. The CDR3 coding sequence is TGTGCCAGCAGCTCAAACTACAATGAGCAGTTCTTC.

V is TRBV19 and J is TRBJ2-3; the D call may be TRBD1 or TRBD2 (5 bases each). This CDR3 region has 17 residues. Germline CDR1 and CDR2: LNHDA and SQIVND (reference sequence). V gave up 1 base and J gave up 0 bases, with 14 bases separating them. The chain's CDR3 is CASSIGGAEYSTDTQYF. Here the CDR3 DNA reads TGTGCCAGTAGTATAGGAGGGGCAGAGTACAGCACAGATACGCAGTATTTT.

The chain carries TRBV7-2 and TRBJ2-1; 8 positions agree with TRBD1. Germline V lookup: CDR1 SGHTA, CDR2 FQGNSA. Germline trimming cut 0 bases from V and 6 bases from J; bases unmatched to any gene: 10. The CDR3 consists of 17 residues. In DNA form, the CDR3 reads TGTGCCAGCAGCTTAGCGAAGACAGGGGTTAGAGTCAATGAGCAGTTCTTC. The encoded protein is CASSLAKTGVRVNEQFF. Based on the CDR3 plus reference TRBV7-2 and TRBJ2-1, the full variable domain is GAGVSQSPSNKVTEKGKDVELRCDPISGHTALYWYRQSLGQGLEFLIYFQGNSAPDKSGLPSDRFSAERTGGSVSTLTIQRTQQEDSAVYLCASSLAKTGVRVNEQFFGPGTRLTVL.

This clone was found a few times. The chain couples TRBV5-1 to TRBJ2-7, with 8 bases lining up with TRBD2. V dropped 4 bases and J dropped 7; count of bases not matched to a gene: 10. The CDR3 has 14 amino acids. The germline CDR1 and CDR2 sequences are SGHRS and YFSETQ. CDR3 loop: CASSGTAREGEQYF. The DNA for the CDR3 is TGCGCCAGCAGCGGGACTGCCCGGGAGGGAGAGCAGTACTTC.

The sample holds a few counts of this clone. The CDR3 sequence: CSVGGVADTQYF. CDR3 bases: TGCAGCGTTGGAGGTGTTGCAGATACGCAGTATTTT. V gene TRBV29-1 combines with J gene TRBJ2-3; the D is unclear. V was shortened by 4 bases and J by 4 bases, with 9 bases between the two germline ends. Germline-derived CDR1 and CDR2 are SQVTM and ANQGSEA. The CDR3 has 12 amino acids.

Turning to this clone: Within the sample, other DNA sequences also encode this same CDR3. The V call is TRBV18, the J call TRBJ2-3; D not certain. From germline, CDR1 is KGHSH and CDR2 LQKENI. With 6 bases removed from V and 2 bases from J, the gap between germline ends came to 3 bases. The CDR3 has 11 amino acids. The CDR3 protein is CASSYTDTQYF. The CDR3, as DNA: TGTGCCAGCTCGTACACAGATACGCAGTATTTT. Looking up the rest from reference TRBV18 and TRBJ2-3 gives the full variable domain: NAGVMQNPRHLVRRRGQEARLRCSPMKGHSHVYWYRQLPEEGLKFMVYLQKENIIDESGMPKERFSAEFPKEGPSILRIQQVVRGDSAAYFCASSYTDTQYFGPGTRLTVL.

This chain connects TRBV30 to TRBJ2-1, with D possibly TRBD2 on 6 matching bases. CDR3 size: 15 residues. V dropped 2 bases and J dropped 3 bases, with 14 bases sitting between them. CDR1 and CDR2 from the germline V gene are GTSNPN and SVGIG (reference sequence). As DNA, the CDR3 is TGTGCCTGGAGTCAAGGGGCGGGATACTACAATGAGCAGTTCTTC. It translates to CAWSQGAGYYNEQFF. Full variable domain (outside the CDR3, taken from reference TRBV30 and TRBJ2-1): SQTIHQWPATLVQPVGSPLSLECTVEGTSNPNLYWYRQAAGRGLQLLFYSVGIGQISSEVPQNLSASRPQDRQFILSSKKLLLSDSGFYLCAWSQGAGYYNEQFFGPGTRLTVL.

This clone was recorded a few times. The chain links TRBV7-3 to TRBJ2-5, with 9 nucleotides matching TRBD1. This CDR3 has 15 amino acids. Germline CDR1 is SGHTA and CDR2 is FQGTGA. V lost 3 bases and J lost 5; bases outside the gene matches: 7. The CDR3 coding sequence is TGTGCCAGCAGCTTGGGACAGGGATTGATCGAGACCCAGTACTTC. Translated: CASSLGQGLIETQYF.

This clone was found a few times. V and J are TRBV30 and TRBJ1-6; 11 nucleotides line up with TRBD1. CDR1 and CDR2 from the germline V gene are GTSNPN and SVGIG (reference sequence). The CDR3 consists of 13 residues. The ends lost 3 bases at V and 9 bases at J; junction bases unmatched: 1. As DNA, the CDR3 is TGTGCCTGGAGGGGGACAGGGGGTTCACCCCTCCACTTT. Translating gives CAWRGTGGSPLHF.

This clone turned up a few times. The rearrangement links TRBV27 to TRBJ2-5; the match to TRBD2 covers 11 bases. Per germline, CDR1 MNHEY and CDR2 SMNVEV (reference sequence). With V trimmed by 5 bases and J by 2 bases, 13 bases remained unmatched. The CDR3 spans 18 residues. CDR3 amino acids: CASSPTKTLAGVQETQYF. CDR3 bases: TGTGCCAGCAGTCCAACTAAAACACTAGCGGGGGTTCAAGAGACCCAGTACTTC.

This chain joins TRBV4-3 and TRBJ2-1; no clear D. Germline V lookup: CDR1 LGHNA, CDR2 YSLEER. This CDR3 has 17 amino acids. Between the trimmed V and J ends, which lost 0 bases and 6 bases, there was a span of 18 bases. CDR3 nucleotides: TGCGCCAGCAGCCAAGATTTCATGGCGCAACGACTCAATGAGCAGTTCTTC. It specifies CASSQDFMAQRLNEQFF.

V usage is TRBV7-2 and J usage is TRBJ2-3; 7 bases are a match to TRBD2. The J segment lost 0 bases and the V segment lost 5 bases, leaving 5 bases of the junction unmatched. The CDR3 runs to 15 residues. Germline V CDR1 and CDR2: SGHTA, FQGNSA. The CDR3 DNA sequence: TGTGCCAGCAGCGTTAGCGGGCTTAGCACAGATACGCAGTATTTT. This encodes CASSVSGLSTDTQYF. Based on the CDR3 plus reference TRBV7-2 and TRBJ2-3, the full variable domain is GAGVSQSPSNKVTEKGKDVELRCDPISGHTALYWYRQSLGQGLEFLIYFQGNSAPDKSGLPSDRFSAERTGGSVSTLTIQRTQQEDSAVYLCASSVSGLSTDTQYFGPGTRLTVL.

The chain recombines TRBV27 with TRBJ1-3; weak D call: TRBD1 (6 bases). The germline V gene encodes CDR1 MNHEY and CDR2 SMNVEV (reference sequence). Trimming shortened V by 6 bases and J by 1 base, and 13 bases separated the two germline ends. CDR3 size: 15 residues. The CDR3 protein is CASSPLGGSGNTIYF. The CDR3 DNA follows: TGTGCCAGCAGCCCCCTAGGGGGTTCTGGAAACACCATATATTTT.